Reported below is one TCR beta chain. Its specific antigen is unknown. There are no base qualities to consult, and no much larger clone falls within one base. This specimen comes from a study of T cell responses to AZD1222 COVID-19 vaccine (dated by TCRdb to about 2021). Study-level background: Because spike-specific TCR depth and breadth did not differ between the two schedules, AZD1222 recipients who got a second dose at roughly 4 weeks were pooled with those who got a second dose at roughly 12 weeks. A total of over 230 trial participants underwent TCR sequencing, of whom approximately 210 received two doses of AZD1222 and around 26 received two doses of the MenACWY control vaccine. Trial participants were enrolled into age subgroups of 18-55, 56-69 and 70-plus years, which contained about 160, 30 and 59 TCR-sequenced participants, respectively. Summary of the overall study and its limitations: Because no day 14 peak-response samples were available, repertoires were characterized only after the peak T cell response. Reportedly, almost half of the unique spike-specific TCRs recognized epitopes lying outside the regions that are mutated in the B.1.351 and B.1.1.7 variants. In the small 56-69-year group, the increase in depth fell short of significance, most likely because of low power. Participants were mostly white British and included more females than males, and it was suggested by the authors that clonal diversity may have been underestimated. Vaccine-associated CD4 TCRs spanned the whole spike protein, with dominant responses in regions 160-218 and 743-854. After two AZD1222 doses, spike-specific TCR breadth and depth were significantly higher than at day 0 and than in MenACWY recipients. Only six AZD1222 recipients were SARS-CoV-2 seropositive at baseline, limiting conclusions about previously exposed vaccinees.

The sample's time point label, decoded: baseline before first vaccination. Vaccinee samples came from UK trials COV001 and COV002, including a single-blind randomized controlled phase 2/3 trial of AZD1222 (ChAdOx1 nCoV-19) in healthy adults. Trial participant PBMC samples were collected at day 0 and day 28 after the second dose for TCRbeta chain sequencing. The CDR3 regions of human TCRbeta chains were analyzed by immunosequencing. Concerning the study's data processing: TCRs in the repertoires were matched against a reference library of SARS-CoV-2-specific TCRs that had been generated with the MIRA antigen-specificity platform. Breadth was defined as the fraction of unique TCRs that were SARS-CoV-2-associated, and depth was defined as the fraction of total T cells that were SARS-CoV-2-associated. Each spike-specific TCR was assigned to its reactive spike region and to a CD4 or CD8 class using the MIRA data. Log10-transformed breadth and depth values were compared by one-way ANOVA with Sidak's multiple comparisons tests. TCRdb limited this immuneACCESS table to in-frame rearrangements with V and J called. A share of clones is missing; checked studies link under half to unresolved V genes, and the rest is unexplained. The DNA was the basis for D and trimming; V, J and clone size are from that table. Present in this sample are about 150,000 clones, about 93% of which were seen just once. More than 8% of the sample is taken by the ten largest.

The source material was peripheral blood, sampled on day 0 of AZD1222 vaccination. The clonotype comes from an adult in good health.

The DNA reads TGTGCCAGCAGCCAAGATGCAACGGGGGGAGGGATTCTCTATGGCTACACCTTC. It encodes CASSQDATGGGILYGYTF. The rearrangement joined TRBV3-1 (or the pseudogene TRBV3-2) to TRBJ1-2; TRBD1 is a possible D gene, resting on 5 matching bases. The junction shows trimming of 0 bases on V and 4 bases on J, plus 21 bases between the germline ends. There are 18 amino acids in the CDR3, from cysteine to phenylalanine inclusive. Here the CDR3 DNA is all that survives: 54 bases in frame from base 1. CDR1 and CDR2, per the germline V gene (reference sequence), are LGHDT and YNNKEL.